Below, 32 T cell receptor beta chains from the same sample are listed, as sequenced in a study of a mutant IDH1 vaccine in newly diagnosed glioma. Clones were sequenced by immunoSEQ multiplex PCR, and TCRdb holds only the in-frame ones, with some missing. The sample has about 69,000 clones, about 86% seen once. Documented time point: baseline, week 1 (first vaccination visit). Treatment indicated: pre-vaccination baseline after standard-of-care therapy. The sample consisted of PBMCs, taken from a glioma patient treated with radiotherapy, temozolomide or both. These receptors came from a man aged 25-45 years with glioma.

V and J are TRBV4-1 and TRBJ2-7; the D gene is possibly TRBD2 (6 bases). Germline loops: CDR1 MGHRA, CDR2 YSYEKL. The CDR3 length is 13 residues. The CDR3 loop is CASSQDSWGLKSV. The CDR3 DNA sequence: TGCGCCAGCAGCCAAGATAGCTGGGGACTTAAGTCTGTC.

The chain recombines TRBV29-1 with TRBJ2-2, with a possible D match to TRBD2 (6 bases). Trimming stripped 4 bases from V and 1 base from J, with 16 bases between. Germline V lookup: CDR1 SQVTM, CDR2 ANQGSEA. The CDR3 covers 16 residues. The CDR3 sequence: CSVVGGGYMNTGELFF. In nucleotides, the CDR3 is TGCAGCGTTGTCGGGGGAGGATACATGAACACCGGGGAGCTGTTTTTT.

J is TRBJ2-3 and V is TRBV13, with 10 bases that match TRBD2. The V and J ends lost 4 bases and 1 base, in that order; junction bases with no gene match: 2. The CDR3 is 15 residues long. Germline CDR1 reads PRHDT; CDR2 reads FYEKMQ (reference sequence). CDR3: CASSSSGGGTDTQYF. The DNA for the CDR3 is TGTGCCAGCAGCTCTAGCGGGGGTGGCACAGATACGCAGTATTTT. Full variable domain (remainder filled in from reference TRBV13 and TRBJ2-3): AAGVIQSPRHLIKEKRETATLKCYPIPRHDTVYWYQQGPGQDPQFLISFYEKMQSDKGSIPDRFSAQQFSDYHSELNMSSLELGDSALYFCASSSSGGGTDTQYFGPGTRLTVL.

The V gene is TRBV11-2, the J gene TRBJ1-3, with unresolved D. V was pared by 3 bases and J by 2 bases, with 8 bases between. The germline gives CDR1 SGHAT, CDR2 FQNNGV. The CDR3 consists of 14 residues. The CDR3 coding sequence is TGTGCCAGCAGCTTTTCGGGGACTGGAAACACCATATATTTT. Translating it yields CASSFSGTGNTIYF.

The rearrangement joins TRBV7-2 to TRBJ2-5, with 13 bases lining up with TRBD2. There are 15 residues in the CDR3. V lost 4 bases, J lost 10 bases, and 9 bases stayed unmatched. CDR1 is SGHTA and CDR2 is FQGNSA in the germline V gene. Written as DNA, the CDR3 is TGTGCCAGCAGCTCACGGACTAGCGGGGGCGACGACCAGTACTTC. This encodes CASSSRTSGGDDQYF.

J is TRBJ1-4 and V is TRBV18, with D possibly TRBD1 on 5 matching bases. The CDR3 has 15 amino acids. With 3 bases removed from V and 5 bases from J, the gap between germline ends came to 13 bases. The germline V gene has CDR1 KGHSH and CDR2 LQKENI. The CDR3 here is CASSPGTASNEKLFF. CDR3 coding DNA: TGTGCCAGCTCACCGGGGACCGCATCGAATGAAAAACTGTTTTTT.

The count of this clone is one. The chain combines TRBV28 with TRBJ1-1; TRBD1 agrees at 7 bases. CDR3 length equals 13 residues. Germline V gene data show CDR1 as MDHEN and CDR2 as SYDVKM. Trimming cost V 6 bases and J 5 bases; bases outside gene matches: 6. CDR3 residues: CASRTTGSTEAFF. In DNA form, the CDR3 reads TGTGCCAGCAGAACGACAGGGAGTACTGAAGCTTTCTTT.

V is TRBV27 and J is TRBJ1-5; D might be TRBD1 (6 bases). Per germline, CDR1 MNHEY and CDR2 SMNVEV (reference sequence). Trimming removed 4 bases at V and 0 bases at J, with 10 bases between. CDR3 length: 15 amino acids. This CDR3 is CASSSGQYSNQPQHF. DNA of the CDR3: TGTGCCAGCAGTTCCGGACAGTATAGCAATCAGCCCCAGCATTTT.

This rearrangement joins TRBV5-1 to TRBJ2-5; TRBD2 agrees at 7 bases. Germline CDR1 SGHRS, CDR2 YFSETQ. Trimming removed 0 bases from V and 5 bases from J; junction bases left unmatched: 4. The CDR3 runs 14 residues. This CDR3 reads CASSLGSGGETQYF. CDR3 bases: TGCGCCAGCAGCTTGGGGTCCGGGGGGGAGACCCAGTACTTC.

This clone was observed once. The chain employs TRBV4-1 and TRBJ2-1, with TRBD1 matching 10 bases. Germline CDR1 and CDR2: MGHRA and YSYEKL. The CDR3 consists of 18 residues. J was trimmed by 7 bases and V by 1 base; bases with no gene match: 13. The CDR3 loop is CASSQVRGDRGPGNEQFF. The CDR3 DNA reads TGCGCCAGCAGCCAAGTTAGAGGCGACAGGGGGCCTGGGAATGAGCAGTTCTTC.

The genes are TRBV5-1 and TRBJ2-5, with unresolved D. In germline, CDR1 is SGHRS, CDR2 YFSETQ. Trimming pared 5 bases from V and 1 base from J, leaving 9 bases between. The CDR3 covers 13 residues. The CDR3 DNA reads TGCGCCAGCAGACTGGGCTTCCAAGAGACCCAGTACTTC. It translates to CASRLGFQETQYF.

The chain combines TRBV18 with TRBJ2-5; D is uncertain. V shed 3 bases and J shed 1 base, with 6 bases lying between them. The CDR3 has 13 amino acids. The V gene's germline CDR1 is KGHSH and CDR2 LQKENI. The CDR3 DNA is TGTGCCAGCTCACCGGGTATCCAAGAGACCCAGTACTTC. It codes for CASSPGIQETQYF.

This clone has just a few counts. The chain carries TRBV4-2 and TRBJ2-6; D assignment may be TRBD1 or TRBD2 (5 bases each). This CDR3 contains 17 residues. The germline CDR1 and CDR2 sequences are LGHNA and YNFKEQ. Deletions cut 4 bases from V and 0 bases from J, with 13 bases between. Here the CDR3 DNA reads TGTGCCAGCAGCCGGGGCGGGTCCAACTCTGGGGCCAACGTCCTGACTTTC. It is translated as CASSRGGSNSGANVLTF.

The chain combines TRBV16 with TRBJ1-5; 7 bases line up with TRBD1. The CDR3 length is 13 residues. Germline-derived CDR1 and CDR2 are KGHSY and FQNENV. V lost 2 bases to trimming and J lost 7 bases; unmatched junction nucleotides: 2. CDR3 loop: CASSQRGPQPQHF. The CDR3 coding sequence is TGTGCCAGCAGCCAAAGGGGGCCCCAGCCCCAGCATTTT.

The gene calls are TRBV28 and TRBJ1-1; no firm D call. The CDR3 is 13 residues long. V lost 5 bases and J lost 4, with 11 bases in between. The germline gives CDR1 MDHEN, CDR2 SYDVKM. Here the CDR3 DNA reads TGTGCCAGCAGTGGAGCAGTCGTCACTGAAGCTTTCTTT. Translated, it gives CASSGAVVTEAFF.

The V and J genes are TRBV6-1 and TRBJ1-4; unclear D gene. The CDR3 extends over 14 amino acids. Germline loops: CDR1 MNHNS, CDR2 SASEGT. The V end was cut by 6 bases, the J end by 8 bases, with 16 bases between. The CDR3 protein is CASRRRPEWEKLFF. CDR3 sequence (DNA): TGTGCCAGCAGGCGCCGGCCGGAGTGGGAAAAACTGTTTTTT.

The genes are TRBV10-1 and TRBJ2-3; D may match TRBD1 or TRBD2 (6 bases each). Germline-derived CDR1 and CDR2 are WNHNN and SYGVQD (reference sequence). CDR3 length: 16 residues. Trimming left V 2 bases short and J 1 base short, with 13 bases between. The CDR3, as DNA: TGCGCCAGCAGTGAGAAGGGGGGTCGTGGCACAGATACGCAGTATTTT. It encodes CASSEKGGRGTDTQYF.

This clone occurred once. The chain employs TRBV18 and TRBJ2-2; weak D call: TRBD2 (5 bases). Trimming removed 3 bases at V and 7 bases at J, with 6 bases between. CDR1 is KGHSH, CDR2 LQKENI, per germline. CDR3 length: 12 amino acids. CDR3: CASSPAGGELFF. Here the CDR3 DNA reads TGTGCCAGCTCACCGGCGGGCGGGGAGCTGTTTTTT.

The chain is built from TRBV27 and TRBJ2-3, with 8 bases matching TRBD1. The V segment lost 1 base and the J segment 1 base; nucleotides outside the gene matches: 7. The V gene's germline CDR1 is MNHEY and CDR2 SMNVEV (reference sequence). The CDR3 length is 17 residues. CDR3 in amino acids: CASSLFLRGPRTDTQYF. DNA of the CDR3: TGTGCCAGCAGTTTATTCCTCAGGGGGCCTCGCACAGATACGCAGTATTTT.

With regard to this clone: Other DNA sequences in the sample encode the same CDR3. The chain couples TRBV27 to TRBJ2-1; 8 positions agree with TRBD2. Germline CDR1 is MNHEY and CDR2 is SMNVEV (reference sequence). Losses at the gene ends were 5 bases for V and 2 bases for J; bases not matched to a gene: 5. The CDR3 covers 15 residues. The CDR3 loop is CASSPLAGAYNEQFF. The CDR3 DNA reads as TGTGCCAGCAGTCCTCTAGCGGGCGCCTACAATGAGCAGTTCTTC.

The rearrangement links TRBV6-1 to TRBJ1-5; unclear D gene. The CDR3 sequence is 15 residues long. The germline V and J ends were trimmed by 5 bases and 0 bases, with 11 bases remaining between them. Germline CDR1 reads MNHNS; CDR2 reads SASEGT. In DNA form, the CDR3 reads TGTGCCAGCAGTTCCCCAATAGCTAGCAATCAGCCCCAGCATTTT. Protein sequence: CASSSPIASNQPQHF.

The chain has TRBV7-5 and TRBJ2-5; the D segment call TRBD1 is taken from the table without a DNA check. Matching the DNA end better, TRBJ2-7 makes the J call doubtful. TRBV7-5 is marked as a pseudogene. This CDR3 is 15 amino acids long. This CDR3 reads CARSPGQGGGYEQYF. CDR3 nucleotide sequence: TGTGCCAGAAGCCCAGGACAGGGGGGTGGGTACGAGCAGTACTTC.

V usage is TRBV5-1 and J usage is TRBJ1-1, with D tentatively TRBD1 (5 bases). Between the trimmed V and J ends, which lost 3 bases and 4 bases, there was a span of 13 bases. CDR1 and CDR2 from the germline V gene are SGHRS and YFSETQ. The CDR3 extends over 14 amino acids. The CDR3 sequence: CASSSRDLLTEAFF. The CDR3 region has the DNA TGCGCCAGCAGCTCCCGGGACCTTCTCACTGAAGCTTTCTTT.

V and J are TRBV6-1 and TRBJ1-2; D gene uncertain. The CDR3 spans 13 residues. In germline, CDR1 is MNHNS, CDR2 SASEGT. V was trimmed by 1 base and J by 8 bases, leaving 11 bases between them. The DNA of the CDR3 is TGTGCCAGCAGTGAAGTCTACCGGGAAGGCTACACCTTC. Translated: CASSEVYREGYTF.

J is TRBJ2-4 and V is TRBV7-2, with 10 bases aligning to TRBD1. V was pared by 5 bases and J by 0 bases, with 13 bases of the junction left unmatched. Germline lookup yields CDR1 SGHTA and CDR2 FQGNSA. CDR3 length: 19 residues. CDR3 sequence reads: CASSPGQGVANVAKNIQYF. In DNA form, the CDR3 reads TGTGCCAGCAGCCCAGGACAGGGGGTAGCAAACGTAGCCAAAAACATTCAGTACTTC.

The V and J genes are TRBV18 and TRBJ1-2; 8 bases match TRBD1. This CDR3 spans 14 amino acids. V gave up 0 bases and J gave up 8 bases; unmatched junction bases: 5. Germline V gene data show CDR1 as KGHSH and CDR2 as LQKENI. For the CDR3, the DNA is TGTGCCAGCTCACCACCTACAGGGGGGTCCGGCTACACCTTC. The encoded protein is CASSPPTGGSGYTF.

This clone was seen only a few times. CDR3 nucleotide sequence: TGTGCCAGCAGCCTAGGGGGGGCTTGGGATCAGCCCCAGCATTTT. Translating gives CASSLGGAWDQPQHF. V gene TRBV7-9 combines with J gene TRBJ1-5; D may be TRBD1 (6 bases). Germline V gene data show CDR1 as SEHNR and CDR2 as FQNEAQ (reference sequence). The CDR3 length is 15 residues. The V gene lost 5 bases and the J gene lost 5 bases, with 16 bases spanning the gap.

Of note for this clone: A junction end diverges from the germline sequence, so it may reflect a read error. CDR3 loop: CAGSLSGGPKETQYF. The CDR3 DNA sequence: TGTGCCGGCAGCTTGAGCGGGGGGCCTAAAGAGACCCAGTACTTC. The chain couples TRBV5-4 to TRBJ2-5, with 9 positions matching TRBD2. The CDR3 spans 15 residues. Per the germline V gene, CDR1 is SGHNT and CDR2 is YYREEE (reference sequence).

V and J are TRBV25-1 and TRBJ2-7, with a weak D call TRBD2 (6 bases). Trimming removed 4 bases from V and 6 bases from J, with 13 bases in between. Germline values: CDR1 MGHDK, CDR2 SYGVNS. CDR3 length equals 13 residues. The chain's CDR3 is CASSGWEAGEQYF. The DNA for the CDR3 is TGTGCCAGCAGTGGCTGGGAGGCTGGCGAGCAGTACTTC.

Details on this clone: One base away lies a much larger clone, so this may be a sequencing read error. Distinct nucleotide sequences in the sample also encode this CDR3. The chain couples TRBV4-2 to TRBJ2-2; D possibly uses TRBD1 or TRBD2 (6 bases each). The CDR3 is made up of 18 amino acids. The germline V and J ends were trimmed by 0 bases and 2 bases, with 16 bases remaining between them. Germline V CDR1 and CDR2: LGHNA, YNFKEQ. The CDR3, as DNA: TGTGCCAGCAGCCAAGATGGGGCTGGGGGGCCTAACACCGGGGAGCTGTTTTTT. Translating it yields CASSQDGAGGPNTGELFF.

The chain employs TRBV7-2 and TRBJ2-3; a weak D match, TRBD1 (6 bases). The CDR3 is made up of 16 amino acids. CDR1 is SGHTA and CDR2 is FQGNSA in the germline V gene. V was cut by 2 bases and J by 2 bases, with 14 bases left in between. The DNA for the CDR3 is TGTGCCAGCAGCTTAAATGGCCAGGGGACCACAGATACGCAGTATTTT. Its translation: CASSLNGQGTTDTQYF.

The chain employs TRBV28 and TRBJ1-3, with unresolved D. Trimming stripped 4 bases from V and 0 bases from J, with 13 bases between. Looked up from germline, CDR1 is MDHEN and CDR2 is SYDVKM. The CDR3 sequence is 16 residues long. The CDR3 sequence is CASSYGKGSSGNTIYF. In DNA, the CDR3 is TGTGCCAGCAGTTACGGAAAGGGAAGCTCTGGAAACACCATATATTTT. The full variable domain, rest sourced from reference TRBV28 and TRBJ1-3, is DVKVTQSSRYLVKRTGEKVFLECVQDMDHENMFWYRQDPGLGLRLIYFSYDVKMKEKGDIPEGYSVSREKKERFSLILESASTNQTSMYLCASSYGKGSSGNTIYFGEGSWLTVV.